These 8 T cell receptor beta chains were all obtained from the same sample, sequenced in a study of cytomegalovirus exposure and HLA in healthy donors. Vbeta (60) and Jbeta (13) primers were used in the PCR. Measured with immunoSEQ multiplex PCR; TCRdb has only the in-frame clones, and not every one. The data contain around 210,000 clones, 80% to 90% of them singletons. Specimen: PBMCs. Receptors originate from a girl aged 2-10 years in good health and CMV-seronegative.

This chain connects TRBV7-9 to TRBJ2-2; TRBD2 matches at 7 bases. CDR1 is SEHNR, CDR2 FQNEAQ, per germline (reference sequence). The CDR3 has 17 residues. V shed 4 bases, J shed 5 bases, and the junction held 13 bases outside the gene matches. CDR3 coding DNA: TGTGCCAGCAGCTCCTTATCTGGGAGGGCCGTGACCGGGGAGCTGTTTTTT. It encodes CASSSLSGRAVTGELFF.

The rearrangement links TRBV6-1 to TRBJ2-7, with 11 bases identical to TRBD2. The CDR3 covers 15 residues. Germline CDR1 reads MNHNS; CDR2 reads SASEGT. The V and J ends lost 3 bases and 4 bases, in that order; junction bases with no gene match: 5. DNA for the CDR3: TGTGCCAGCAGTGAGGTAGCGGGAGGGCCTTACGAGCAGTACTTC. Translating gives CASSEVAGGPYEQYF.

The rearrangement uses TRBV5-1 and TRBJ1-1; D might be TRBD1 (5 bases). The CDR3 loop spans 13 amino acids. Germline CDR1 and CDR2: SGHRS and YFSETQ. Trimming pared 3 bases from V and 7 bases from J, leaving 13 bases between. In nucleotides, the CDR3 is TGCGCCAGCAGCTCGAACGGGGGAATTGAAGCTTTCTTT. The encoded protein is CASSSNGGIEAFF.

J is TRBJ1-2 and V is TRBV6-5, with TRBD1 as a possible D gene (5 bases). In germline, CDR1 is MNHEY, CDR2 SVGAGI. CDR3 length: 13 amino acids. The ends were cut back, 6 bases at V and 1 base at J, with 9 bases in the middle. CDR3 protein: CASRARDNYGYTF. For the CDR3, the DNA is TGTGCCAGCAGGGCCAGGGATAACTATGGCTACACCTTC.

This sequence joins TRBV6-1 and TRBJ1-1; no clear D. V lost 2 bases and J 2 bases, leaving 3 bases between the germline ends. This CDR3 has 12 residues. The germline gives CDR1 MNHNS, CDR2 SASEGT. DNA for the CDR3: TGTGCCAGCAGTGAACATAACACTGAAGCTTTCTTT. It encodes CASSEHNTEAFF.

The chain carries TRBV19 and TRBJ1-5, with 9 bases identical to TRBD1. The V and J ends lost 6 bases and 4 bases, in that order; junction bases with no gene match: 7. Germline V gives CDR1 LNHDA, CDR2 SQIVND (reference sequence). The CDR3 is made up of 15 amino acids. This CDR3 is CASSLRDRVNQPQHF. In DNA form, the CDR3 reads TGTGCCAGTAGCCTCCGGGACAGGGTTAATCAGCCCCAGCATTTT.

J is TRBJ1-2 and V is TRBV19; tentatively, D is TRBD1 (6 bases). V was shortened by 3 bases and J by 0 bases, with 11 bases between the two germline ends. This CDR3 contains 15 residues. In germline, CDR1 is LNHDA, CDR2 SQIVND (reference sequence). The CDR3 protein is CASSISQGTNYGYTF. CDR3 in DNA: TGTGCCAGTAGTATCTCGCAGGGGACTAACTATGGCTACACCTTC.

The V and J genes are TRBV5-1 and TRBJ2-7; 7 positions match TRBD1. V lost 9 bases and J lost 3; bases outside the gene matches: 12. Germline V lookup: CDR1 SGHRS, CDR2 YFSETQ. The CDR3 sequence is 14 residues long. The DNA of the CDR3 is TGCGCCACCAGTCCGAAGGGGGCTGGCTACGAGCAGTACTTC. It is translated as CATSPKGAGYEQYF.